This passage covers 4 T cell receptor beta chains from one sample sequenced in a study of T cell responses to AZD1222 COVID-19 vaccine. Clones were sequenced by immunoSEQ multiplex PCR, and TCRdb holds only the in-frame ones, with some missing. The table records around 130,000 clones, nearly 95% of them present only once. The source material was peripheral blood, sampled on day 0 of AZD1222 vaccination. Every receptor here comes from an adult in good health.

The rearrangement links TRBV13 to TRBJ2-7, with D unclear. This CDR3 has 14 residues. The germline V gene encodes CDR1 PRHDT and CDR2 FYEKMQ (reference sequence). The V and J ends lost 7 bases and 2 bases respectively, with 15 bases between them. CDR3 protein: CASTPGAGAYEQYF. CDR3 DNA: TGTGCCAGCACCCCCGGTGCTGGGGCCTACGAGCAGTACTTC.

The chain uses TRBV28 and TRBJ2-1; TRBD2 agrees at 9 bases. From germline, CDR1 is MDHEN and CDR2 SYDVKM. The CDR3 sequence is 14 residues long. The junction had 5 bases not matched to a gene; V was cut back by 3 bases and J by 8 bases. The CDR3 here is CASSFLSGRDEQFF. In nucleotides, the CDR3 is TGTGCCAGCAGTTTCCTTAGCGGGAGAGATGAGCAGTTCTTC.

This rearrangement joins TRBV10-3 to TRBJ1-2; no reliable D call. The CDR3 covers 12 residues. V was cut by 4 bases and J by 8 bases, with 11 bases left in between. The germline V gene has CDR1 ENHRY and CDR2 SYGVKD. CDR3 loop: CAISGIGSGYTF. CDR3 DNA sequence: TGTGCCATCAGTGGTATAGGGTCAGGCTACACCTTC.

V gene TRBV12-3 or TRBV12-4 combines with J gene TRBJ1-1; D remains ambiguous. The CDR3 sequence is 13 residues long. The V and J ends lost 2 bases and 1 base respectively, with 5 bases between them. CDR3 coding DNA: TGTGCCAGCAGTTTAAAGGGGAACACTGAAGCTTTCTTT. The encoded protein is CASSLKGNTEAFF.